The TCR beta chain described here comes from a study of blood T cell repertoires in COVID-19. Overall study: Samples representing acute and convalescent COVID-19 were sourced from the United States, Italy and Spain.

Per the authors' pipeline: Amplifying reference gene primers gave estimates of nucleated cell counts. Here immunoSEQ multiplex PCR was the method, and the copy in TCRdb shows in-frame clones only, minus some. That table furnishes V, J and clone size, whereas the DNA furnished D and trimming. Here the sample spans around 140,000 clones, 65% to 85% being singletons. Trimming stripped 5 bases from V and 9 bases from J, with 15 bases between. The germline V gene has CDR1 SGDLS and CDR2 YYNGEE. This CDR3 region has 13 residues. This clone turned up a few times. Seattle patients were enrolled during active infection and followed longitudinally.

What was sequenced was peripheral blood. The receptor was derived from a man younger than 40 with COVID-19, enrolled during active disease. The genes are TRBV9 and TRBJ2-1; a weak D match, TRBD1 (6 bases). The CDR3 bases are TGTGCCAGCAGAGGGGGAACTACCGGTGAGCAGTTCTTC. Residues: CASRGGTTGEQFF.